This TCR beta chain derives from a study of T cells in Graves' hyperthyroidism and ophthalmopathy. Notes on the study in general: Ophthalmopathy and stable hyperthyroidism were told apart by a 13 V-J model.

TCR beta CDR3 regions were amplified from RNA transcripts. First-round RT-PCR targeting the TCR CDR3 was performed with the HTBI primer set. TCRdb independently ran MiXCR on the multiplex PCR reads; one entry per CDR3 protein. The sample yields about 640,000 distinct CDR3 sequences, less than 25% seen once. J was trimmed by 3 bases and V by 5 bases; bases with no gene match: 9. The germline gives CDR1 MDHEN, CDR2 SYDVKM. The CDR3 extends over 15 amino acids. This clonotype has at least ten counts. Its cognate antigen is unknown. Sample: blood. The chain has TRBV28 and TRBJ2-7, with 8 bases fitting TRBD2. This TCR derives from a man younger than 40 with Graves' ophthalmopathy. The CDR3 loop reads CASSTEAGVDYEQYF. CDR3 coding DNA: TGTGCCAGCAGTACTGAAGCGGGAGTTGACTACGAGCAGTACTTC. Full variable domain (remainder filled in from reference TRBV28 and TRBJ2-7): DVKVTQSSRYLVKRTGEKVFLECVQDMDHENMFWYRQDPGLGLRLIYFSYDVKMKEKGDIPEGYSVSREKKERFSLILESASTNQTSMYLCASSTEAGVDYEQYFGPGTRLTVT.